These 6 T cell receptor beta chains were all obtained from the same sample, sequenced in a study of blood T cells in healthy people across ages. Primed by a sample-barcoded 5' primer and a J-beta primer mix, a second PCR proceeded for about 7 to 12 cycles. TCRdb reanalysed the 5' RACE reads using MiXCR and keeps one entry per CDR3 protein. The data show about 1.7 million distinct CDR3 sequences, roughly 28% seen once. Sample: blood. The receptor source for this set is a woman aged 25-40 years in good health.

This chain links TRBV7-2 with TRBJ2-1; the D call may be TRBD1 or TRBD2 (5 bases each). V was cut by 3 bases and J by 10 bases, with 13 bases left in between. CDR3 length: 13 residues. Germline V gives CDR1 SGHTA, CDR2 FQGNSA. The CDR3 sequence: CASSFTSQGEQFF. The CDR3 nucleotides read TGTGCCAGCAGCTTCACTAGTCAGGGCGAGCAGTTCTTC.

V usage is TRBV12-3 or TRBV12-4 and J usage is TRBJ2-1; D remains ambiguous. The CDR3 runs to 16 residues. Trimming cost V 3 bases and J 7 bases, with 19 bases left between them. This CDR3 reads CASSFGDSSVGNEQFF. CDR3 in DNA: TGTGCCAGCAGTTTCGGTGATAGTTCCGTGGGGAATGAGCAGTTCTTC.

This clonotype has more than one count but fewer than ten. The chain combines TRBV29-1 with TRBJ2-2; 7 nucleotides agree with TRBD1. The CDR3 is made up of 15 amino acids. CDR1 is SQVTM and CDR2 is ANQGSEA in the germline V gene. J gave up 0 bases and V 8 bases, and 9 bases lay outside the gene matches. CDR3 residues: CSISPGTANTGELFF. CDR3 DNA sequence: TGCAGCATCTCCCCCGGGACAGCGAACACCGGGGAGCTGTTTTTT.

The rearrangement uses TRBV4-1 and TRBJ2-5; possible D gene TRBD1, 6 bases. Germline V gene lookup returns CDR1 MGHRA and CDR2 YSYEKL. The CDR3 has 15 amino acids. V lost 1 base and J 5 bases, leaving 14 bases between the germline ends. CDR3 DNA sequence: TGCGCCAGCAGCCAAGTTTCAGGGGATCCGGAGACCCAGTACTTC. Translating gives CASSQVSGDPETQYF.

In its sample, this clonotype was seen a few times. The chain has TRBV5-6 and TRBJ1-2, with 7 positions matching TRBD1. There are 14 residues in the CDR3. Germline V gives CDR1 SGHDT, CDR2 YYEEEE. J lost 2 bases, V lost 5 bases, and 6 bases had no gene match. The CDR3 DNA sequence: TGTGCCAGCAGGGAACAGGGGCTCAACTATGGCTACACCTTC. Amino acid sequence: CASREQGLNYGYTF. The complete variable domain, with remaining parts taken from reference TRBV5-6 and TRBJ1-2, reads DAGVTQSPTHLIKTRGQQVTLRCSPKSGHDTVSWYQQALGQGPQFIFQYYEEEERQRGNFPDRFSGHQFPNYSSELNVNALLLGDSALYLCASREQGLNYGYTFGSGTRLTVV.

This clonotype was seen repeatedly, ten times or more. The chain couples TRBV20-1 to TRBJ2-6, with 9 bases fitting TRBD1. V shed 5 bases, J shed 1 base, and the junction held 15 bases outside the gene matches. Germline assignment: CDR1 DFQATT and CDR2 SNEGSKA (reference sequence). This CDR3 region has 19 residues. The CDR3 here is CSASRLGGQGRSGANVLTF. CDR3 nucleotide sequence: TGCAGTGCTTCTCGCCTAGGGGGACAGGGTCGTTCTGGGGCCAACGTCCTGACTTTC.